These T cell receptor beta chains were read from a single sample in a study of blood T cell repertoires in COVID-19. Some clones are missing from TCRdb's copy, which holds only in-frame ones; the method was immunoSEQ multiplex PCR. The profile shows around 450,000 clones, around 89% of them singletons. Sequenced sample: peripheral blood. The receptors here all came from a young woman with acute or convalescent COVID-19. Each CDR3 is given with its conserved first and last residue. The order of the fields is clone size, J gene, V gene, D gene, CDR3 DNA, CDR3 protein. D genes are given only for firm matches. Only some rows state a clone size, as once, few, many or a class for expanded clones.

>NA|TRBJ2-7|TRBV5-4|TRBD1
TGTGCCAGCAGCCCAGGACAGGGGGGCTACGAGCAGTACTTC
CASSPGQGGYEQYF
>NA|TRBJ2-1|TRBV6-1|TRBD2
TGTGCCAGCAGTGATATATTTCTTAGCGGGGGGTCCCGGAGGGATGAGCAGTTCTTC
CASSDIFLSGGSRRDEQFF
>NA|TRBJ2-1|TRBV6-5|NA
TGTGCCACCGGGGATAGCGCGAGATACAATGAGCAGTTCTTC
CATGDSARYNEQFF
>NA|TRBJ1-2|TRBV15|NA
TGTGCCACCAGCAGAGATGGCACGCTAGAAGGCTACACCTTC
CATSRDGTLEGYTF
>NA|TRBJ1-1|TRBV6-5|NA
TGTGCCAGCAGTTACTACCGAGGGAACACTGAAGCTTTCTTT
CASSYYRGNTEAFF
>few|TRBJ2-2|TRBV4-1|TRBD1
TGCGCCAGCAGGGGCTTGGACAGGGGTGGCACCGGGGAGCTGTTTTTT
CASRGLDRGGTGELFF
>NA|TRBJ1-6|TRBV14|NA
TGTGCCAGCAGCCCGGACAGTTTCAGTTCACCCCTCCACTTT
CASSPDSFSSPLHF
>NA|TRBJ1-5|TRBV19|NA
TGTGCCAGTAGTGTAACCCGGGATGGGAGGGGCACCCCCCAGCATTTT
CASSVTRDGRGTPQHF
>NA|TRBJ2-3|TRBV29-1|TRBD2
TGCAGCGTTGAAGGGCCGCTAGCGGGGGGGTCATACACAGATACGCAGTATTTT
CSVEGPLAGGSYTDTQYF
>NA|TRBJ2-4|TRBV20-1|NA
TGCAGTGCTAGTTCGGTTGCCAAAAACATTCAGTACTTC
CSASSVAKNIQYF
>NA|TRBJ2-5|TRBV5-1|TRBD2
TGCGCCAGCAGCCTCGAGGTAGCGGGGTTCCAGTACCAAGAGACCCAGTACTTC
CASSLEVAGFQYQETQYF
>NA|TRBJ1-2|TRBV2|TRBD1
TGTGCCAGAGGACAGGGCTCGGATGGCTACACCTTC
CARGQGSDGYTF
>NA|TRBJ2-2|TRBV6-5|NA
TGTGCCAGTGAGCGGGCCGGGGAGCTGTTTTTT
CASERAGELFF